These T cell receptor beta chains were read from a single sample in a study of CD8+CD57+ T cells in acquired aplastic anemia. Using its own MiXCR run on the reads, TCRdb lists one record per CDR3 protein. The table has around 190,000 distinct CDR3 sequences, 61% seen once; the top ten hold 25% to 30%. The specimen sequenced was sorted CD4+, CD8+, or CD8+CD57+ T cells (not recorded which) from PBMCs. These receptors all come from a human donor in good health. CDR3s include the opening cysteine and the closing phenylalanine or tryptophan. Each record gives: J gene, D gene, clone size, V gene, CDR3 protein, CDR3 DNA. The D gene is left open where the match is weak. Not all rows give a size; the values are once, few, many and, for expanded clones, a class.

j_gene: TRBJ1-2
d_gene: .
abundance: many
v_gene: TRBV20-1
CDR3aa: CSARDATNYGYTF
CDR3nt: TGCAGTGCTAGAGACGCCACGAACTATGGCTACACCTTC

j_gene: TRBJ2-3
d_gene: TRBD2
abundance: .
v_gene: TRBV12-3/TRBV12-4
CDR3aa: CASSPQTLAGDGAQYF
CDR3nt: TGTGCCAGCAGTCCTCAGACACTAGCGGGAGACGGTGCGCAGTATTTT

j_gene: TRBJ2-7
d_gene: TRBD2
abundance: few
v_gene: TRBV7-8
CDR3aa: CASSSTGTSGGAVYEQYF
CDR3nt: TGTGCCAGCAGCTCCACCGGGACTAGCGGGGGGGCCGTCTACGAGCAGTACTTC

j_gene: TRBJ1-2
d_gene: .
abundance: .
v_gene: TRBV7-2
CDR3aa: CASRSGLAGGAAGYTF
CDR3nt: TGTGCCAGCAGATCTGGACTAGCGGGGGGGGCAGCTGGCTACACCTTC

j_gene: TRBJ2-3
d_gene: .
abundance: many
v_gene: TRBV7-8
CDR3aa: CASSTEGGHRLATDTQYF
CDR3nt: TGTGCCAGCAGCACCGAGGGGGGACATCGGTTGGCCACAGATACGCAGTATTTT

j_gene: TRBJ2-5
d_gene: .
abundance: few
v_gene: TRBV24-1
CDR3aa: CATSDGGFGTQYF
CDR3nt: TGTGCCACCAGTGATGGGGGTTTCGGGACCCAGTACTTC

j_gene: TRBJ2-1
d_gene: TRBD1
abundance: many
v_gene: TRBV6-5
CDR3aa: CASRGTGMYNEQFF
CDR3nt: TGTGCCAGCAGAGGGACAGGGATGTATAATGAGCAGTTCTTC

j_gene: TRBJ2-7
d_gene: .
abundance: .
v_gene: TRBV5-1
CDR3aa: CASSLDRGTYEQYF
CDR3nt: TGCGCCAGCAGCTTGGATCGGGGTACTTACGAGCAGTACTTC

j_gene: TRBJ2-3
d_gene: .
abundance: .
v_gene: TRBV6-1
CDR3aa: CASSRDWGTDTQYF
CDR3nt: TGTGCCAGCAGCCGAGACTGGGGCACAGATACGCAGTATTTT

j_gene: TRBJ1-6
d_gene: TRBD1
abundance: few
v_gene: TRBV15
CDR3aa: CATSRGTGSGSPLHF
CDR3nt: TGTGCCACCAGCAGAGGGACAGGGTCGGGTTCACCCCTCCACTTT

j_gene: TRBJ2-7
d_gene: TRBD1
abundance: .
v_gene: TRBV7-9
CDR3aa: CASRGQGANSYEQYF
CDR3nt: TGTGCCAGCAGGGGACAGGGGGCAAACTCCTACGAGCAGTACTTC

j_gene: TRBJ2-5
d_gene: .
abundance: .
v_gene: TRBV15
CDR3aa: CATSGIGGSTQYF
CDR3nt: TGTGCCACCAGCGGAATAGGGGGTTCTACCCAGTACTTC

j_gene: TRBJ2-7
d_gene: TRBD2
abundance: many
v_gene: TRBV5-1
CDR3aa: CASSLDSGGVNEQYF
CDR3nt: TGCGCCAGCAGCTTGGATAGCGGGGGTGTCAACGAGCAGTACTTC

j_gene: TRBJ2-2
d_gene: .
abundance: .
v_gene: TRBV19
CDR3aa: CASKFGTSANTGELFF
CDR3nt: TGTGCCAGTAAATTCGGGACATCCGCGAACACCGGGGAGCTGTTTTTT

j_gene: TRBJ1-1
d_gene: .
abundance: .
v_gene: TRBV19
CDR3aa: CASSIWAIRTEAFF
CDR3nt: TGTGCCAGTAGTATCTGGGCAATTCGCACTGAAGCTTTCTTT

j_gene: TRBJ1-6
d_gene: .
abundance: .
v_gene: TRBV11-2
CDR3aa: CASSQDVSPNSPLHF
CDR3nt: TGTGCCAGCAGCCAAGACGTATCCCCTAACTCACCCCTCCACTTT

j_gene: TRBJ1-1
d_gene: .
abundance: many
v_gene: TRBV5-1
CDR3aa: CASSLVTVGTEAFF
CDR3nt: TGCGCCAGCAGCTTGGTAACGGTGGGCACTGAAGCTTTCTTT

j_gene: TRBJ2-2
d_gene: TRBD2
abundance: .
v_gene: TRBV7-9
CDR3aa: CASRVTSGSVTGELFF
CDR3nt: TGCGCCAGCAGAGTGACTAGCGGGAGTGTAACCGGGGAGCTGTTTTTT

j_gene: TRBJ1-5
d_gene: .
abundance: .
v_gene: TRBV7-9
CDR3aa: CASSLAAGNNQPQHF
CDR3nt: TGTGCCAGCAGCTTAGCGGCAGGGAACAATCAGCCCCAGCATTTT

j_gene: TRBJ2-1
d_gene: .
abundance: .
v_gene: TRBV7-7
CDR3aa: CASSLAGGGWNEQFF
CDR3nt: TGTGCTAGCAGCTTAGCTGGCGGGGGCTGGAATGAGCAGTTCTTC

j_gene: TRBJ2-7
d_gene: TRBD2
abundance: many
v_gene: TRBV27
CDR3aa: CASSLAGGSDYEQYF
CDR3nt: TGTGCCAGCAGTTTAGCCGGCGGGAGTGACTACGAGCAGTACTTC

j_gene: TRBJ2-1
d_gene: .
abundance: few
v_gene: TRBV30
CDR3aa: CAWAVTVNNEQFF
CDR3nt: TGTGCCTGGGCCGTGACAGTAAACAATGAGCAGTTCTTC

j_gene: TRBJ2-3
d_gene: TRBD1
abundance: .
v_gene: TRBV15
CDR3aa: CATSREVSRQGGTDTQYF
CDR3nt: TGTGCCACCAGCAGAGAAGTTTCTAGACAGGGGGGCACAGATACGCAGTATTTT

j_gene: TRBJ1-2
d_gene: .
abundance: once
v_gene: TRBV12-3/TRBV12-4
CDR3aa: CASSPSTGGDFTYGYTF
CDR3nt: TGTGCCAGCAGCCCCTCTACGGGGGGGGACTTTACCTATGGCTACACCTTC

j_gene: TRBJ1-3
d_gene: TRBD1
abundance: .
v_gene: TRBV6-6
CDR3aa: CASTLPPGTGPAGNTIYF
CDR3nt: TGTGCCAGCACCCTGCCACCCGGGACAGGGCCTGCTGGAAACACCATATATTTT

j_gene: TRBJ2-1
d_gene: .
abundance: .
v_gene: TRBV20-1
CDR3aa: CSARESSLSFEQFF
CDR3nt: TGCAGTGCTAGAGAGTCCTCCCTTTCGTTTGAGCAGTTCTTC

j_gene: TRBJ1-1
d_gene: .
abundance: .
v_gene: TRBV10-2
CDR3aa: CASSEAGSGGDTEAFF
CDR3nt: TGCGCCAGCAGTGAGGCAGGGAGCGGGGGGGACACTGAAGCTTTCTTT

j_gene: TRBJ2-7
d_gene: TRBD2
abundance: many
v_gene: TRBV19
CDR3aa: CASTKGLAGGLPPYEQYF
CDR3nt: TGTGCCAGTACCAAGGGGCTAGCGGGAGGCCTCCCCCCCTACGAGCAGTACTTC

j_gene: TRBJ1-4
d_gene: TRBD1
abundance: .
v_gene: TRBV20-1
CDR3aa: CSAPQGANEKLFF
CDR3nt: TGCAGTGCACCACAGGGGGCTAATGAAAAACTGTTTTTT

j_gene: TRBJ2-1
d_gene: .
abundance: .
v_gene: TRBV19
CDR3aa: CASSILAGTGEQFF
CDR3nt: TGTGCCAGTAGTATCCTCGCAGGCACCGGTGAGCAGTTCTTC

j_gene: TRBJ2-7
d_gene: .
abundance: .
v_gene: TRBV6-1
CDR3aa: CASSEGRGVEQYF
CDR3nt: TGTGCCAGCAGTGAAGGCCGTGGGGTCGAGCAGTACTTC

j_gene: TRBJ2-1
d_gene: .
abundance: .
v_gene: TRBV20-1
CDR3aa: CSASQASLLYNEQFF
CDR3nt: TGCAGTGCTAGTCAGGCTAGTCTCCTCTACAATGAGCAGTTCTTC

j_gene: TRBJ1-5
d_gene: .
abundance: once
v_gene: TRBV15
CDR3aa: CATRRDRGLVPQHF
CDR3nt: TGTGCCACCAGAAGAGATAGGGGCTTGGTGCCCCAGCATTTT

j_gene: TRBJ2-3
d_gene: .
abundance: .
v_gene: TRBV7-3
CDR3aa: CASSYRDLQYF
CDR3nt: TGTGCCAGCAGCTACCGGGACTTACAGTATTTT

j_gene: TRBJ2-7
d_gene: .
abundance: many
v_gene: TRBV15
CDR3aa: CATSRVRHSYEQYF
CDR3nt: TGTGCCACCAGCAGAGTCCGGCACTCCTACGAGCAGTACTTC

j_gene: TRBJ1-3
d_gene: .
abundance: .
v_gene: TRBV7-2
CDR3aa: CASSLHIFGSSGNTIYF
CDR3nt: TGTGCCAGCAGCCTACATATCTTCGGGAGCTCTGGAAACACCATATATTTT

j_gene: TRBJ2-1
d_gene: TRBD1
abundance: once
v_gene: TRBV29-1
CDR3aa: CSVGVTGLNNEQFF
CDR3nt: TGCAGCGTTGGCGTGACAGGGCTTAACAATGAGCAGTTCTTC

j_gene: TRBJ2-6
d_gene: .
abundance: .
v_gene: TRBV10-3
CDR3aa: CAIDAGANVLTF
CDR3nt: TGTGCCATCGATGCTGGGGCCAACGTCCTGACTTTC

j_gene: TRBJ2-7
d_gene: .
abundance: .
v_gene: TRBV9
CDR3aa: CASSAAGYEQYF
CDR3nt: TGTGCCAGCAGCGCAGCGGGCTACGAGCAGTACTTC

j_gene: TRBJ1-4
d_gene: .
abundance: .
v_gene: TRBV5-1
CDR3aa: CASSGGREGEKLFF
CDR3nt: TGCGCCAGCAGCGGCGGCAGGGAGGGCGAAAAACTGTTTTTT

j_gene: TRBJ2-1
d_gene: TRBD2
abundance: .
v_gene: TRBV7-8
CDR3aa: CASSFLAGGWNEQFF
CDR3nt: TGTGCCAGCAGCTTCCTAGCGGGAGGGTGGAATGAGCAGTTCTTC

j_gene: TRBJ1-1
d_gene: .
abundance: many
v_gene: TRBV6-5
CDR3aa: CASSYGQPDTEAFF
CDR3nt: TGTGCCAGCAGTTACGGACAGCCAGACACTGAAGCTTTCTTT

j_gene: TRBJ1-6
d_gene: TRBD1
abundance: few
v_gene: TRBV2
CDR3aa: CASSWDRDSPLHF
CDR3nt: TGTGCCAGCAGTTGGGACAGGGATTCACCCCTCCACTTT

j_gene: TRBJ2-5
d_gene: .
abundance: .
v_gene: TRBV10-2
CDR3aa: CASTEGVQETQYF
CDR3nt: TGCGCCAGCACTGAGGGCGTCCAAGAGACCCAGTACTTC

j_gene: TRBJ1-1
d_gene: .
abundance: .
v_gene: TRBV10-3
CDR3aa: CAISVDENTEAFF
CDR3nt: TGTGCCATCAGTGTGGACGAGAACACTGAAGCTTTCTTT